The next 10 T cell receptor beta chains were all read from a single sample in a study of metastatic and nonmetastatic thyroid tumors. Treatment of any kind had been given to no patient before thyroid surgery. TCRdb re-called the PCR reads through MiXCR. The profile shows about 90,000 clones, 8% to 9.5% of them singletons. The sample comprised blood. These receptors all stem from a female donor with papillary thyroid cancer or a benign thyroid nodule (not recorded which). Some clones in this sample may be carry-over from other donors' samples.

This clone showed up just a few times. The J gene is TRBJ1-1, the V gene TRBV7-9, with D perhaps TRBD1 (5 bases). This CDR3 is 14 amino acids long. The V end was cut by 1 base, the J end by 1 base, with 7 bases between. Germline V CDR1 and CDR2: SEHNR, FQNEAQ (reference sequence). The CDR3 region is CASSLEGQNTEAFF. In nucleotides, the CDR3 is TGTGCCAGCAGCTTAGAAGGACAGAACACTGAAGCTTTCTTT.

This clone has just a few counts. The chain links TRBV7-2 to TRBJ1-2; tentatively, D is TRBD1 (5 bases). V lost 8 bases and J 8 bases, leaving 15 bases between the germline ends. The CDR3 extends over 12 amino acids. Looked up from germline, CDR1 is SGHTA and CDR2 is FQGNSA. Here the CDR3 reads CASGSGNRGYTF. The CDR3 nucleotides read TGTGCCAGCGGCTCAGGGAATCGGGGCTACACCTTC.

In its sample, this clone is medium-sized. The chain uses TRBV6-2 or TRBV6-3 and TRBJ1-1; 8 bases map to TRBD1. The V gene's germline CDR1 is MNHEY and CDR2 SVGEGT. The CDR3 has 13 residues. The ends lost 2 bases at V and 10 bases at J; junction bases unmatched: 6. CDR3 in DNA: TGTGCCAGCAGTTACCAGGGGGCGGTAAGAGCTTTCTTT. It yields the protein CASSYQGAVRAFF.

The chain is built from TRBV5-1 and TRBJ1-2, with D unclear. The germline CDR1 and CDR2 sequences are SGHRS and YFSETQ. The CDR3 covers 12 residues. V was shortened by 0 bases and J by 8 bases, with 8 bases between the two germline ends. CDR3 loop: CASSLDRYGYTF. The CDR3 DNA follows: TGCGCCAGCAGCTTGGATAGATACGGCTACACCTTC.

This clone showed up just a few times. Within the sample, other DNA sequences also encode this same CDR3. The chain joins TRBV3-1 to TRBJ2-3; TRBD2 aligns across 12 bases. V lost 5 bases, J lost 4 bases, and 7 bases stayed unmatched. CDR1 and CDR2 (germline): LGHDT, YNNKEL (reference sequence). CDR3 length equals 16 residues. CDR3 protein: CASSSGLAGYADTQYF. In DNA, the CDR3 is TGTGCCAGCAGCTCCGGACTAGCGGGGTACGCAGATACGCAGTATTTT.

There are many counts of this clone. The gene calls are TRBV3-1 and TRBJ2-6; 8 bases are shared with TRBD1. Germline V gene data show CDR1 as LGHDT and CDR2 as YNNKEL (reference sequence). The V and J ends lost 4 bases and 3 bases, in that order; junction bases with no gene match: 2. This CDR3 contains 15 residues. This CDR3 is CASSRTGGGANVLTF. CDR3 coding DNA: TGTGCCAGCAGCCGCACAGGGGGTGGGGCCAACGTCCTGACTTTC.

This clone was detected only a few times. The gene calls are TRBV6-4 and TRBJ1-4, with D unclear. In germline, CDR1 is MRHNA, CDR2 SNTAGT. V was trimmed by 5 bases and J by 3 bases, leaving 13 bases between them. There are 15 residues in the CDR3. CDR3 in DNA: TGTGCCAGCAGTCCAAACCGGGGATCTAATGAAAAACTGTTTTTT. Amino acids: CASSPNRGSNEKLFF.

This clone was seen ten or more times. The chain is built from TRBV5-6 and TRBJ1-4, with 12 nucleotides matching TRBD1. The junction had 5 bases not matched to a gene; V was cut back by 7 bases and J by 7 bases. This CDR3 region has 14 residues. The germline V gene has CDR1 SGHDT and CDR2 YYEEEE. The CDR3 reads CASGTGGFGEKLFF. DNA for the CDR3: TGTGCCAGCGGGACAGGGGGCTTTGGTGAAAAACTGTTTTTT.

This clone came up many times. The V call is TRBV10-2, the J call TRBJ2-3; possibly TRBD1 or TRBD2 for D (5 bases each). Per the germline V gene, CDR1 is WSHSY and CDR2 is SAAADI. V lost 4 bases and J lost 2, with 10 bases in between. The CDR3 runs to 14 residues. This CDR3 is CASSVLGVTDTQYF. In nucleotides, the CDR3 is TGCGCCAGCAGTGTCTTGGGGGTCACAGATACGCAGTATTTT.

The chain carries TRBV30 and TRBJ1-2; TRBD1 matches at 7 bases. The germline V gene encodes CDR1 GTSNPN and CDR2 SVGIG (reference sequence). The length of the CDR3 is 13 residues. The J segment lost 4 bases and the V segment lost 4 bases, leaving 6 bases of the junction unmatched. The CDR3: CAWNGGGAYGYTF. CDR3 coding DNA: TGTGCCTGGAACGGAGGGGGCGCCTATGGCTACACCTTC.